This T cell receptor (beta chain) is drawn from a study of cytomegalovirus exposure and HLA in healthy donors. CDR1 is LGHNA and CDR2 is YSLEER in the germline V gene. V lost 0 bases, J lost 3 bases, and 11 bases lay in between. The CDR3 is 15 amino acids. With 60 Vbeta and 13 Jbeta primers, the PCR was carried out. The method was immunoSEQ multiplex PCR; TCRdb's version includes in-frame clones alone and lacks a portion of them. Of roughly 130,000 clones detected, 80% to 85% appear once; the ten largest clones hold roughly 1.3%. This clone has more than one count but fewer than ten. This clonotype was obtained from a male donor in good health and CMV-seropositive. This rearrangement joins TRBV4-3 to TRBJ1-1; D remains unclear. Material for sequencing was PBMCs. The CDR3 DNA sequence: TGCGCCAGCAGCCAAGACCCATCGGGGTACACTGAAGCTTTCTTT. This translates into CASSQDPSGYTEAFF.